This passage covers 8 T cell receptor beta chains from one sample sequenced in a study of human thymus T cells. Using immunoSEQ multiplex PCR, the repertoire was profiled, and TCRdb retains in-frame clones only, with some absent. This sample yields 100,000 to 150,000 clones, of which just under 95% are seen a single time; around 0.025% belongs to the top ten. During corrective heart surgery, resections were taken, and the thymus tissue came from them. Sequencing input: thymus tissue. The receptors were gathered from a boy under three years old with a congenital heart defect but otherwise immunologically healthy.

The sample holds one count of this clone. The chain couples TRBV19 to TRBJ2-4; D tentatively reads TRBD1 or TRBD2 (6 bases each). Germline lookup yields CDR1 LNHDA and CDR2 SQIVND (reference sequence). Trimming stripped 4 bases from V and 0 bases from J, with 19 bases between. The CDR3 extends over 18 amino acids. DNA for the CDR3: TGTGCCAGTAGTAGGCGGAGGGGGGTTACTTTAGCCAAAAACATTCAGTACTTC. The encoded protein is CASSRRRGVTLAKNIQYF. Full variable domain (missing parts from reference TRBV19 and TRBJ2-4): DGGITQSPKYLFRKEGQNVTLSCEQNLNHDAMYWYRQDPGQGLRLIYYSQIVNDFQKGDIAEGYSVSREKKESFPLTVTSAQKNPTAFYLCASSRRRGVTLAKNIQYFGAGTRLSVL.

The V call is TRBV9, the J call TRBJ2-3; the D gene is possibly TRBD2 (5 bases). Germline values: CDR1 SGDLS, CDR2 YYNGEE. Trimming pared 6 bases from V and 2 bases from J, leaving 13 bases between. This CDR3 is 14 amino acids long. This chain's CDR3 is CASTPTGYTDTQYF. The CDR3 DNA sequence: TGTGCCAGCACCCCCACGGGGTACACAGATACGCAGTATTTT.

The CDR3 protein is CASSPTRTAYGYTF. CDR3 nucleotides: TGTGCCAGCTCACCAACTAGAACAGCCTATGGCTACACCTTC. V and J are TRBV18 and TRBJ1-2; D is unclear. The germline gives CDR1 KGHSH, CDR2 LQKENI. The CDR3 is made up of 14 amino acids. V was trimmed by 2 bases and J by 4 bases, leaving 11 bases between them.

This chain joins TRBV5-1 and TRBJ1-2; a weak D match, TRBD1 (6 bases). The CDR3 covers 14 residues. Germline lookup yields CDR1 SGHRS and CDR2 YFSETQ. V lost 0 bases, J lost 4 bases, and 10 bases lay in between. The CDR3 region has the DNA TGCGCCAGCAGCTTGGGAACAGGGTTCTATGGCTACACCTTC. It specifies CASSLGTGFYGYTF.

The chain links TRBV28 to TRBJ1-1, with a possible D match to TRBD1 (5 bases). The CDR3 sequence is 13 residues long. Germline lookup yields CDR1 MDHEN and CDR2 SYDVKM. V dropped 10 bases and J dropped 3 bases, with 15 bases sitting between them. The CDR3 coding sequence is TGTGCCACCCTGGGGCTTTTTGACACTGAAGCTTTCTTT. It is translated as CATLGLFDTEAFF. The whole variable domain, remainder taken from reference TRBV28 and TRBJ1-1, is DVKVTQSSRYLVKRTGEKVFLECVQDMDHENMFWYRQDPGLGLRLIYFSYDVKMKEKGDIPEGYSVSREKKERFSLILESASTNQTSMYLCATLGLFDTEAFFGQGTRLTVV.

V is TRBV27 and J is TRBJ2-3; the match to TRBD2 covers 7 bases. Germline CDR1 and CDR2: MNHEY and SMNVEV (reference sequence). The CDR3 has 19 residues. V lost 5 bases to trimming and J lost 2 bases; unmatched junction nucleotides: 19. CDR3 in amino acids: CASSRSGLENWIATDTQYF. The CDR3 bases are TGTGCCAGCAGTCGTAGCGGGCTAGAGAATTGGATCGCCACAGATACGCAGTATTTT.

The genes are TRBV7-9 and TRBJ1-1; 7 positions match TRBD1. V lost 1 base to trimming and J lost 6 bases; unmatched junction nucleotides: 20. CDR1 is SEHNR, CDR2 FQNEAQ, per germline (reference sequence). The CDR3 runs to 19 residues. The CDR3 sequence is CASSLGGGRPGTVCSEAFF. In DNA form, the CDR3 reads TGTGCCAGCAGCTTAGGTGGAGGACGTCCCGGGACAGTCTGTTCTGAAGCTTTCTTT.

V and J are TRBV5-6 and TRBJ2-2; 8 bases line up with TRBD2. Germline CDR1 and CDR2: SGHDT and YYEEEE. V lost 3 bases, J lost 2 bases, and 15 bases stayed unmatched. The CDR3 sequence is 19 residues long. The CDR3 sequence: CASSWTGVAGGLNTGELFF. Written as DNA, the CDR3 is TGTGCCAGCAGCTGGACCGGGGTGGCGGGGGGCCTCAACACCGGGGAGCTGTTTTTT.